One and the same sample provided the 22 T cell receptor beta chains below, sequenced in a study of cytomegalovirus exposure and HLA in healthy donors. The data were produced by immunoSEQ multiplex PCR, yet TCRdb's version contains in-frame clones alone and is incomplete. This sample has more than 300,000 clones; about nine tenths occur once, and the top ten carry 0.7% to 0.85%. Specimen: PBMCs. The origin of the receptors is a woman aged 18-29 years in good health and CMV-seronegative.

The chain joins TRBV19 to TRBJ1-1, with TRBD1 as a possible D gene (5 bases). The germline V gene has CDR1 LNHDA and CDR2 SQIVND (reference sequence). Trimming took 3 bases from V and 1 from J, leaving 9 bases between them. The CDR3 runs 14 residues. CDR3 amino acids: CASSMGGRNTEAFF. The CDR3 nucleotides are TGTGCCAGTAGTATGGGGGGTCGGAACACTGAAGCTTTCTTT.

The chain combines TRBV2 with TRBJ2-3; D is possibly TRBD1 (6 bases). The germline V gene encodes CDR1 SNHLY and CDR2 FYNNEI. V was trimmed by 7 bases and J by 4 bases, leaving 21 bases between them. The CDR3 contains 16 residues. CDR3 region: CASTTWGQGPPDTQYF. The CDR3 nucleotides are TGTGCCAGCACCACCTGGGGGCAGGGGCCCCCAGATACGCAGTATTTT.

The chain carries TRBV27 and TRBJ1-1; 8 bases map to TRBD1. Trimming took 4 bases from V and 6 from J; bases not matched to a gene: 13. Germline-derived CDR1 and CDR2 are MNHEY and SMNVEV (reference sequence). This CDR3 has 16 residues. CDR3 in DNA: TGTGCCAGCAGTTCGGGCGACAGGGGAGAAAGGGCTGAAGCTTTCTTT. Amino acids: CASSSGDRGERAEAFF.

This sequence joins TRBV4-2 and TRBJ2-3; possible D gene TRBD2, 7 bases. The CDR3 covers 18 residues. V was pared by 5 bases and J by 4 bases, with 25 bases between. Germline V gene sequence: CDR1 LGHNA, CDR2 YNFKEQ. CDR3 sequence reads: CASSGRGGRREFPDTQYF. CDR3 nucleotide sequence: TGTGCCAGCAGCGGCCGAGGGGGGAGGCGGGAGTTCCCAGATACGCAGTATTTT.

The rearrangement links TRBV6-4 to TRBJ2-1, with a weak D call TRBD1 (6 bases). This CDR3 contains 18 residues. From germline, CDR1 is MRHNA and CDR2 SNTAGT. Trimming cost V 6 bases and J 4 bases, with 25 bases left between them. The CDR3 spells CASSRSGTQEGVYNEQFF. CDR3 nucleotide sequence: TGTGCCAGCAGCCGATCCGGGACGCAAGAGGGGGTTTACAATGAGCAGTTCTTC.

The chain joins TRBV5-1 to TRBJ1-1, with TRBD1 matching over 10 bases. The germline V gene has CDR1 SGHRS and CDR2 YFSETQ. The length of the CDR3 is 16 residues. The V gene end was trimmed by 5 bases and the J gene end by 1 base; junction bases not matched to a gene: 8. CDR3 protein: CASRRTGGSGNTEAFF. In DNA form, the CDR3 reads TGCGCCAGCAGGCGGACAGGGGGATCAGGGAACACTGAAGCTTTCTTT.

The genes are TRBV11-3 and TRBJ2-2, with D perhaps matching TRBD2 (6 bases). Deletions cut 9 bases from V and 2 bases from J, with 13 bases between. Germline loops: CDR1 SGHNT, CDR2 YENEEA. This CDR3 is 14 amino acids long. The CDR3 region is CASQEGPNTGELFF. CDR3 sequence (DNA): TGTGCCAGTCAGGAGGGCCCAAACACCGGGGAGCTGTTTTTT.

The table lists this clone with a count of one. The rearrangement joins TRBV2 to TRBJ2-2, with 7 bases lining up with TRBD2. The CDR3 loop spans 18 amino acids. Trimming removed 4 bases from V and 2 bases from J; junction bases left unmatched: 13. The V gene's germline CDR1 is SNHLY and CDR2 FYNNEI. The CDR3 protein is CASSAELGGSFNTGELFF. Written as DNA, the CDR3 is TGTGCCAGCAGTGCCGAACTGGGGGGGTCCTTCAACACCGGGGAGCTGTTTTTT.

This clone was seen more than once but under ten times. The rearrangement uses TRBV10-3 and TRBJ2-7; D might be TRBD1 (6 bases). The germline V and J ends were trimmed by 6 bases and 3 bases, with 15 bases remaining between them. Germline CDR1 and CDR2: ENHRY and SYGVKD. The CDR3 runs 14 residues. The CDR3 DNA sequence: TGTGCCATCAGCCACCCCGGACAGCTCTACGAGCAGTACTTC. It specifies CAISHPGQLYEQYF.

Only one count was recorded for this clone. This chain joins TRBV2 and TRBJ2-7; 10 bases are a match to TRBD1. The CDR3 length is 15 residues. Germline V lookup: CDR1 SNHLY, CDR2 FYNNEI. V shed 5 bases, J shed 2 bases, and the junction held 6 bases outside the gene matches. The CDR3 bases are TGTGCCAGCAGTTGGGGGGGGACAGGGGCCTACGAGCAGTACTTC. This codes for CASSWGGTGAYEQYF.

V gene TRBV7-2 combines with J gene TRBJ1-4; D is undetermined. CDR1 is SGHTA and CDR2 is FQGNSA in the germline V gene. Trimming removed 5 bases from V and 4 bases from J, with 11 bases in between. The CDR3 is made up of 14 amino acids. The chain's CDR3 is CASSPLRSNEKLFF. The CDR3 coding sequence is TGTGCCAGCAGCCCCCTACGGAGTAATGAAAAACTGTTTTTT.

This clone was counted between two and nine times. The junction shows a germline mismatch at one end, possibly a read error. The genes are TRBV6-1 and TRBJ1-5; 9 nucleotides line up with TRBD1. Germline CDR1 and CDR2: MNHNS and SASEGT. The CDR3 loop spans 15 amino acids. CDR3 coding DNA: TGTGCCAGCAGGGGGGACAGGGCTAGCTATCAGCCCCAGCATTTT. As protein: CASRGDRASYQPQHF.

This chain joins TRBV9 and TRBJ2-1, with 12 bases aligning to TRBD2. This CDR3 has 20 residues. Trimming at V came to 4 bases and at J to 5 bases, leaving 19 bases not matched to a gene. In germline, CDR1 is SGDLS, CDR2 YYNGEE. Here the CDR3 reads CASSSPGASGRVSGDNEQFF. The CDR3 DNA reads as TGTGCCAGCAGCTCCCCCGGGGCTAGCGGGAGGGTCTCGGGGGACAATGAGCAGTTCTTC.

The chain employs TRBV4-3 and TRBJ2-7; a weak D match, TRBD1 (5 bases). Between the trimmed V and J ends, which lost 0 bases and 2 bases, there was a span of 20 bases. Germline CDR1 and CDR2: LGHNA and YSLEER. The CDR3 covers 18 residues. CDR3 nucleotides: TGCGCCAGCAGCCAAGATGTTGGCTTCGGCAGGACAACCTACGAGCAGTACTTC. Amino acids: CASSQDVGFGRTTYEQYF.

As regards this clone: Other DNA sequences in the same sample also yield this CDR3. This sequence joins TRBV28 and TRBJ2-7; no firm D call. The CDR3 sequence is 12 residues long. The V end was cut by 4 bases, the J end by 0 bases, with 4 bases between. Per germline, CDR1 MDHEN and CDR2 SYDVKM. The CDR3 loop is CASSSSSYEQYF. CDR3 sequence (DNA): TGTGCCAGCAGTTCGAGCTCCTACGAGCAGTACTTC.

This clone was counted a single time. The genes are TRBV2 and TRBJ1-4; D unclear. V was cut by 5 bases and J by 8 bases, with 9 bases left in between. Germline loops: CDR1 SNHLY, CDR2 FYNNEI. CDR3 length: 12 amino acids. Here the CDR3 DNA reads TGTGCCAGCAGTATCGATGGCGAAAAACTGTTTTTT. Protein: CASSIDGEKLFF.

Here the CDR3 reads CASRPKLTNELAKNIQYF. The CDR3 DNA sequence: TGTGCCAGCAGGCCTAAATTGACAAATGAGCTAGCCAAAAACATTCAGTACTTC. The chain uses TRBV7-9 and TRBJ2-4; D ambiguous. From germline, CDR1 is SEHNR and CDR2 FQNEAQ (reference sequence). The CDR3 covers 18 residues. Between the trimmed V and J ends, which lost 6 bases and 0 bases, there was a span of 21 bases.

J is TRBJ2-1 and V is TRBV2, with 12 bases identical to TRBD2. CDR3 length: 15 amino acids. V dropped 4 bases and J dropped 7; count of bases not matched to a gene: 5. Germline CDR1 and CDR2: SNHLY and FYNNEI. CDR3 sequence (DNA): TGTGCCAGCAGTGTCAGACTAGCGGGAGTTAATGAGCAGTTCTTC. It translates to CASSVRLAGVNEQFF. The variable domain in full, completed from reference TRBV2 and TRBJ2-1, reads EPEVTQTPSHQVTQMGQEVILRCVPISNHLYFYWYRQILGQKVEFLVSFYNNEISEKSEIFDDQFSVERPDGSNFTLKIRSTKLEDSAMYFCASSVRLAGVNEQFFGPGTRLTVL.

The chain recombines TRBV4-3 with TRBJ2-3, with D perhaps matching TRBD2 (7 bases). CDR1 is LGHNA, CDR2 YSLEER, per germline. The CDR3 has 10 residues. V lost 11 bases and J lost 6, with 9 bases in between. The CDR3 here is CAEGGDTQYF. Written as DNA, the CDR3 is TGCGCCGAGGGGGGGGATACGCAGTATTTT.

Regarding this clone: One end of the junction fails to match germline, which may point to a read error. Other DNA sequences in the sample encode the same CDR3. The chain links TRBV7-7 to TRBJ2-5; D call uncertain. Germline-derived CDR1 and CDR2 are SSHAT and FNYEAQ (reference sequence). The CDR3 contains 13 residues. Here the CDR3 reads CASSLGGEETQYF. For the CDR3, the DNA is TGTGCTAGCAGCTTAGGCGGAGAAGAGACCCAGTACTTC.

In its sample, this clone was seen a few times. The genes are TRBV7-4 and TRBJ2-7, with a tentative D call TRBD2 (5 bases). CDR3 size: 12 residues. Germline CDR1 SGHVT, CDR2 SQSDAQ. Trimming took off 1 base at V and 5 bases at J, with 6 bases between the two ends. CDR3 bases: TGTGCCAGCAGCTTAGGAGGGCACGAGCAGTACTTC. It yields the protein CASSLGGHEQYF.

CDR3 amino acids: CASSLRPSGGRNEQFF. In DNA form, the CDR3 reads TGTGCCAGCAGTTTAAGGCCGAGTGGGGGGAGAAATGAGCAGTTCTTC. The J gene is TRBJ2-1, the V gene TRBV27, with D possibly TRBD2 on 6 matching bases. V lost 2 bases and J 7 bases, leaving 18 bases between the germline ends. There are 16 residues in the CDR3. Germline V gene data show CDR1 as MNHEY and CDR2 as SMNVEV (reference sequence).